This is a list of T cell receptor beta chains from one sample in a study of blood T cell repertoires in COVID-19. Sequencing used immunoSEQ multiplex PCR; TCRdb keeps in-frame clones, though not all of them. In the table there are tens of thousands of clones, about 76% of which are singletons. Material for sequencing was peripheral blood. Source of these receptors: a human donor in a cohort sampled during active COVID-19. The conserved cysteine and the conserved F or W are not part of the CDR3 here.

TRBJ1-2 TRBV7-8 ASSPRGGDPRGYT
TRBJ1-1 TRBV3-1/TRBV3-2 ASSHPEVTEAF
TRBJ1-3 TRBV9 ASSPRGGGEGDTIY
TRBJ2-2 TRBV18 ASSTGANTGELF
TRBJ1-4 TRBV6-4 ASSPRAGRNEKLF
TRBJ1-4 TRBV7-2 ASSPGLEGEKLF
TRBJ1-1 TRBV10-3 AISVRRANTEAF
TRBJ1-1 TRBV7-2 ASSLDRVKTEAF
TRBJ2-5 TRBV6-2/TRBV6-3 ASSRLSGGPQETQY
TRBJ2-7 TRBV6-5 ASSSPGSWGEQY
TRBJ1-2 TRBV2 ASSQDWAGGYT
TRBJ1-1 TRBV3-1/TRBV3-2 ASSQGDAGTEAF
TRBJ1-1 TRBV28 ASSTGTEAF
TRBJ2-7 TRBV10-1 ASSTDTYEQY
TRBJ1-6 TRBV2 ASSEDGRGHSPLH
TRBJ2-1 TRBV18 ASSRLLAGGGNEQF
TRBJ2-1 TRBV19 ASSYESGGPPF
TRBJ1-5 TRBV7-9 ASSFFNQPQH
TRBJ2-3 TRBV5-1 ASSSSTSTDTQY
TRBJ1-1 TRBV5-5 ASHESPLEAF
TRBJ1-2 TRBV5-1 ASSQSGSRSGGYT
TRBJ2-2 TRBV2 ASSDPGRVTGELF